The rows below give T cell receptor beta chains drawn from one sample of a study of T cell changes during pregnancy in multiple sclerosis. Some clones are missing from TCRdb's copy, which holds only in-frame ones; the method was immunoSEQ multiplex PCR. The data show under 45,000 clones, around 93% seen once. Sample: CD4+ T cells from peripheral blood mononuclear cells, taken after pregnancy. The receptors shown here come from a female donor with multiple sclerosis, enrolled in a pregnancy study. Both conserved end residues are part of each CDR3. The D gene is left open where the match is weak. Expanded clones are given a class, and other clones once, few, many or no size at all.

>few|NA|TRBV7-6|20|TRBJ1-6
TGTGCCAGCAGCTTAAGGGCCGCGGGGTACGGTAGCTCCTATAATTCACCCCTCCACTTT
CASSLRAAGYGSSYNSPLHF
>NA|NA|TRBV21-1|16|TRBJ2-2
TGTGCCAGCTCTTTAAACAGGGGGCGAAACACCGGGGAGCTGTTTTTT
CASSLNRGRNTGELFF
>NA|NA|TRBV5-8|15|TRBJ1-5
TGTGCCAGCAGCTTGGACAGCCCCGGGGATCAGCCCCAGCATTTT
CASSLDSPGDQPQHF
>NA|NA|TRBV11-3|16|TRBJ2-3
TGTGCCAGCAGCTTAGGGGCGCTCACTAGCACAGATACGCAGTATTTT
CASSLGALTSTDTQYF
>NA|TRBD1|TRBV14|14|TRBJ1-4
TGTGCCAGCAGCCGACGACAGGGTGGAGAAAAACTGTTTTTT
CASSRRQGGEKLFF
>once|TRBD1|TRBV5-1|14|TRBJ1-1
TGCGCCAGCAGCGTGGGACAGACGAACACTGAAGCTTTCTTT
CASSVGQTNTEAFF
>NA|NA|TRBV2|13|TRBJ1-1
TGTGCCAGCAGGGACACTATTGACACTGAAGCTTTCTTT
CASRDTIDTEAFF
>NA|TRBD1|TRBV18|14|TRBJ1-2
TGTGCCAGCTCACCACTAGGACAGGTACATGGCTACACCTTC
CASSPLGQVHGYTF
>NA|NA|TRBV9|13|TRBJ1-2
TGTGCCAGCAGCAAACAAGGGGGGGCCGGTTACACCTTC
CASSKQGGAGYTF
>NA|TRBD1|TRBV19|15|TRBJ2-7
TGTGCCAGTAGTCCGACAGGGGGAACACCCTACGAGCAGTACTTC
CASSPTGGTPYEQYF
>NA|TRBD1|TRBV11-1|15|TRBJ1-1
TGTGCCAGCAGCTTGCTCGGGACAGAAAACACTGAAGCTTTCTTT
CASSLLGTENTEAFF
>NA|NA|TRBV11-2|18|TRBJ2-6
TGTGCCAGCAGCTTGAGACAGGCCACCGGCTCTGGGGCCAACGTCCTGACTTTC
CASSLRQATGSGANVLTF
>NA|NA|TRBV10-3|13|TRBJ1-6
TGTGCCACCGGGTCTGGGTATAATTCACCCCTCCACTTT
CATGSGYNSPLHF
>NA|NA|TRBV18|11|TRBJ1-2
TGTGCCAGCTCCCAGGGACAAGGCTACACCTTC
CASSQGQGYTF
>NA|NA|TRBV7-6|13|TRBJ1-5
TGTGCCAGCAGCAGCCGACAGGATCAGCCCCAGCATTTT
CASSSRQDQPQHF
>NA|TRBD2|TRBV27|16|TRBJ2-7
TGTGCCAGCAGTTTGAGGTGGGGGGGAAACTCCTACGAGCAGTACTTC
CASSLRWGGNSYEQYF
>NA|TRBD2|TRBV19|15|TRBJ2-7
TGTGCCACCCAAAGGTTCGCGGGGGACTCCTACGAGCAGTACTTC
CATQRFAGDSYEQYF
>NA|NA|TRBV6-1|15|TRBJ1-5
TGTGCCAGCAGTGCCCTTGTGGGAGGCAATCAGCCCCAGCATTTT
CASSALVGGNQPQHF
>once|TRBD1|TRBV19|14|TRBJ2-7
TGTGCCAGTAGTAGACCGGGACAGGTAGACGAGCAGTACTTC
CASSRPGQVDEQYF
>NA|TRBD1|TRBV6-1|14|TRBJ2-7
TGTGCCAGCACCAAAGGGGGCACGGCCTACGAGCAGTACTTC
CASTKGGTAYEQYF
>NA|TRBD1|TRBV7-9|15|TRBJ2-7
TGTGCCAGCAGCTTAGTAGGCAGGGGGCTAAACGAGCAGTACTTC
CASSLVGRGLNEQYF
>NA|NA|TRBV1|15|TRBJ2-3
TGCACCAGCAGCCATTCGGGCTGGACTCCAGATACGCAGTATTTT
CTSSHSGWTPDTQYF
>NA|TRBD1|TRBV6-5|14|TRBJ1-2
TGTGCCAGCAGTTACCTCGGACAGGGGGGTGGCTACACCTTC
CASSYLGQGGGYTF
>NA|TRBD1|TRBV27|15|TRBJ2-3
TGTGCCAGCAGTATCCGGACAGGGGCCACAGATACGCAGTATTTT
CASSIRTGATDTQYF
>NA|TRBD2|TRBV6-5|14|TRBJ2-5
TGTGCCAGCAGCCGAGGGACTAGCCAAGAGACCCAGTACTTC
CASSRGTSQETQYF
>NA|NA|TRBV7-7|13|TRBJ1-6
TGTGCTAGCAGCTTAGATGAGAATTCACCCCTCCACTTT
CASSLDENSPLHF
>NA|TRBD1|TRBV5-4|14|TRBJ1-4
TGTGCCAGCAGGTCGGGACAGTCTAATGAAAAACTGTTTTTT
CASRSGQSNEKLFF